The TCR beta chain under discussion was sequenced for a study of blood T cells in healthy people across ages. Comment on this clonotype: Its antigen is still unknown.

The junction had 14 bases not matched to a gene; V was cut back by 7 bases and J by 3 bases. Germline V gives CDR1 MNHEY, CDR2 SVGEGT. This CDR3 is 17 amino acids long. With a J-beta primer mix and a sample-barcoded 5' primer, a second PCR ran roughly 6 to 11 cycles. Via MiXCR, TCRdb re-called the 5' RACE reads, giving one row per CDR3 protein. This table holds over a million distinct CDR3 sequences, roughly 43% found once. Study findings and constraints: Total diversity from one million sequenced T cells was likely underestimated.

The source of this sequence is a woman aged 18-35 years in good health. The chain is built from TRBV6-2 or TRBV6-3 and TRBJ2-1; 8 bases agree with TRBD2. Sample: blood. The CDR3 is CASTLELADQSYNEQFF. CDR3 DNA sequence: TGTGCCAGCACCTTAGAACTAGCGGACCAGAGCTACAATGAGCAGTTCTTC.